The rows below give T cell receptor beta chains drawn from one sample of a study of T cells in Graves' hyperthyroidism and ophthalmopathy. TCRdb processed the multiplex PCR reads anew with MiXCR; each CDR3 protein has one entry. The sample yields approximately 410,000 distinct CDR3 sequences, approximately 14% seen once. Sequences were obtained from blood. These receptors all stem from a woman between 18 and 30 years old with Graves' hyperthyroidism. Each CDR3 is given with its conserved first and last residue. Fields, in order: V gene, clone size, D gene, J gene, CDR3 protein, CDR3 DNA. A D gene is named only where the DNA matches it firmly. Only part of the rows carry a size: once, few, many, or a class if the clone is expanded.

V: TRBV7-9
size: many
D: TRBD2
J: TRBJ2-3
CDR3: CASSNLAGLTDTQYF
DNA: TGTGCCAGCAGCAATCTAGCGGGCCTCACAGATACGCAGTATTTT

V: TRBV14
size: many
D: TRBD2
J: TRBJ2-2
CDR3: CASSQTSLNTGELFF
DNA: TGTGCCAGCAGCCAGACTAGCTTGAACACCGGGGAGCTGTTTTTT

V: TRBV9
size: NA
D: NA
J: TRBJ2-7
CDR3: CASSASGSQSEQYF
DNA: TGTGCCAGCAGCGCCTCCGGGAGTCAGAGCGAGCAGTACTTC

V: TRBV28
size: many
D: NA
J: TRBJ2-3
CDR3: CASSAPDRDTDTQYF
DNA: TGTGCCAGCAGTGCCCCGGACCGGGACACAGATACGCAGTATTTT

V: TRBV25-1
size: NA
D: TRBD1
J: TRBJ1-3
CDR3: CASSESTPDRSSGNTIYF
DNA: TGTGCCAGCAGTGAATCAACCCCGGACAGGTCCTCTGGAAACACCATATATTTT

V: TRBV20-1
size: NA
D: TRBD1
J: TRBJ1-5
CDR3: CSARDPLGQGGQPQHF
DNA: TGCAGTGCTAGAGATCCCCTGGGACAGGGCGGTCAGCCCCAGCATTTT

V: TRBV6-2/TRBV6-3
size: many
D: NA
J: TRBJ1-1
CDR3: CASSYSYDRLNSEAFF
DNA: TGTGCCAGCAGTTACTCGTACGACAGGTTGAACTCTGAAGCTTTCTTT

V: TRBV11-2
size: many
D: NA
J: TRBJ2-1
CDR3: CASSLIAYNEQFF
DNA: TGTGCCAGCAGCTTAATTGCCTACAATGAGCAGTTCTTC

V: TRBV5-1
size: few
D: NA
J: TRBJ1-3
CDR3: CASSLRPTSSGNTIYF
DNA: TGCGCCAGCAGCTTGAGACCTACCTCGTCTGGAAACACCATATATTTT

V: TRBV28
size: NA
D: TRBD1
J: TRBJ2-7
CDR3: CASSRQGTRDEQYF
DNA: TGTGCCAGCAGCCGACAGGGGACACGGGACGAGCAGTACTTC

V: TRBV10-3
size: many
D: NA
J: TRBJ2-7
CDR3: CAISETPGYEQYF
DNA: TGTGCCATCAGTGAAACCCCTGGCTACGAGCAGTACTTC

V: TRBV20-1
size: many
D: TRBD2
J: TRBJ2-7
CDR3: CSARLAGDYEQYF
DNA: TGCAGTGCTAGACTAGCGGGAGACTACGAGCAGTACTTC

V: TRBV20-1
size: few
D: NA
J: TRBJ2-1
CDR3: CSAENQADEQFF
DNA: TGCAGTGCGGAGAATCAGGCCGATGAGCAGTTCTTC

V: TRBV11-2
size: few
D: NA
J: TRBJ2-2
CDR3: CASSLGISGANTGELFF
DNA: TGTGCCAGCAGCCTGGGAATTAGCGGCGCGAACACCGGGGAGCTGTTTTTT

V: TRBV12-3/TRBV12-4
size: many
D: NA
J: TRBJ1-5
CDR3: CASSLDTGTVGQPQHF
DNA: TGTGCCAGCAGTCTCGACACCGGGACGGTGGGTCAGCCCCAGCATTTT

V: TRBV20-1
size: few
D: NA
J: TRBJ2-3
CDR3: CSASSLGQPDTQYF
DNA: TGCAGTGCTAGTTCTCTTGGACAGCCAGATACGCAGTATTTT

V: TRBV27
size: many
D: NA
J: TRBJ2-7
CDR3: CASRLWGILGGEQYF
DNA: TGTGCCAGCAGACTTTGGGGGATTCTAGGAGGCGAGCAGTACTTC

V: TRBV5-5
size: many
D: TRBD2
J: TRBJ2-7
CDR3: CASSGGPGGFNEQYF
DNA: TGTGCCAGCAGCGGGGGACCGGGAGGTTTTAACGAGCAGTACTTC

V: TRBV20-1
size: few
D: NA
J: TRBJ2-5
CDR3: CSARPVGIKETQYF
DNA: TGCAGTGCTAGACCGGTCGGGATCAAAGAGACCCAGTACTTC

V: TRBV10-3
size: NA
D: TRBD2
J: TRBJ2-7
CDR3: CAISESRAGGLNEQYF
DNA: TGTGCCATCAGTGAATCTCGAGCGGGAGGGCTCAATGAGCAGTACTTC

V: TRBV5-5
size: many
D: NA
J: TRBJ2-2
CDR3: CASSFSQGVGTGELFF
DNA: TGTGCCAGCAGCTTCTCGCAGGGAGTGGGCACCGGGGAGCTGTTTTTT

V: TRBV12-3/TRBV12-4
size: many
D: TRBD1
J: TRBJ1-2
CDR3: CASSQGGSGYGYTF
DNA: TGTGCCAGCAGTCAGGGGGGGTCAGGCTATGGCTACACCTTC

V: TRBV6-1
size: many
D: NA
J: TRBJ1-5
CDR3: CASRPYGGGDQPQHF
DNA: TGTGCCAGCAGACCCTATGGGGGGGGAGATCAGCCCCAGCATTTT

V: TRBV28
size: many
D: NA
J: TRBJ1-5
CDR3: CAGGALNQPQHF
DNA: TGTGCGGGAGGGGCCCTCAATCAGCCCCAGCATTTT

V: TRBV11-3
size: NA
D: NA
J: TRBJ2-7
CDR3: CASSLGGGQAYEQYF
DNA: TGTGCCAGCAGCTTAGGGGGTGGCCAAGCCTACGAGCAGTACTTC

V: TRBV7-9
size: many
D: NA
J: TRBJ2-3
CDR3: CASSSGRTSTDTQYF
DNA: TGTGCCAGCAGCTCGGGACGGACAAGCACAGATACGCAGTATTTT

V: TRBV7-2
size: few
D: TRBD1
J: TRBJ1-5
CDR3: CASSSPGQGVGNQPQHF
DNA: TGTGCCAGCAGCTCGCCGGGACAGGGTGTCGGCAATCAGCCCCAGCATTTT

V: TRBV5-1
size: many
D: TRBD2
J: TRBJ2-3
CDR3: CASSLGRLAGTDTQYF
DNA: TGCGCCAGCAGCTTGGGGAGACTAGCGGGCACAGATACGCAGTATTTT

V: TRBV28
size: many
D: TRBD1
J: TRBJ1-6
CDR3: CASSHRQGVNSPLHF
DNA: TGTGCCAGCAGTCACCGACAGGGGGTGAATTCACCCCTCCACTTT

V: TRBV6-1
size: NA
D: TRBD1
J: TRBJ2-1
CDR3: CASSESVGDRQFF
DNA: TGTGCCAGCAGTGAATCGGTGGGGGACAGGCAGTTCTTC

V: TRBV30
size: few
D: NA
J: TRBJ2-5
CDR3: CACTYFGQRAETQYF
DNA: TGTGCCTGCACATATTTCGGACAGCGGGCGGAGACCCAGTACTTC

V: TRBV30
size: many
D: NA
J: TRBJ1-1
CDR3: CAWGKGGRVNTEAFF
DNA: TGTGCCTGGGGAAAGGGGGGCAGGGTGAACACTGAAGCTTTCTTT

V: TRBV9
size: many
D: NA
J: TRBJ2-3
CDR3: CASSVGLTDTQYF
DNA: TGTGCCAGCAGCGTAGGCCTAACAGATACGCAGTATTTT

V: TRBV7-9
size: few
D: TRBD2
J: TRBJ2-7
CDR3: CASSLALKGGSNYEQYF
DNA: TGTGCCAGCAGCTTAGCCCTAAAGGGCGGGAGTAACTACGAGCAGTACTTC

V: TRBV2
size: many
D: NA
J: TRBJ1-5
CDR3: CASSAWDNNQPQHF
DNA: TGTGCCAGCAGTGCTTGGGACAACAATCAGCCCCAGCATTTT

V: TRBV5-1
size: many
D: NA
J: TRBJ2-7
CDR3: CASSLIDEQYF
DNA: TGCGCCAGCAGCTTGATAGACGAGCAGTACTTC

V: TRBV7-3
size: many
D: NA
J: TRBJ2-3
CDR3: CASSPYNTDTQYF
DNA: TGTGCCAGCAGCCCCTATAATACAGATACGCAGTATTTT

V: TRBV9
size: few
D: NA
J: TRBJ2-1
CDR3: CASSVVQAPNNEQFF
DNA: TGTGCCAGCAGCGTAGTTCAGGCTCCCAACAATGAGCAGTTCTTC

V: TRBV7-2
size: many
D: NA
J: TRBJ1-5
CDR3: CASSLGTAGPQHF
DNA: TGTGCCAGCAGCTTAGGTACGGCTGGGCCCCAGCATTTT

V: TRBV20-1
size: many
D: TRBD2
J: TRBJ2-1
CDR3: CSAPRAGDSYNEQFF
DNA: TGCAGTGCGCCCAGAGCGGGAGACTCCTACAATGAGCAGTTCTTC

V: TRBV28
size: few
D: TRBD2
J: TRBJ2-1
CDR3: CASSSASGRRNEQFF
DNA: TGTGCCAGCAGTTCCGCCAGCGGGAGGAGAAATGAGCAGTTCTTC

V: TRBV20-1
size: many
D: TRBD2
J: TRBJ2-7
CDR3: CSALGTSGLYEQYF
DNA: TGCAGTGCTCTAGGGACTAGCGGACTCTACGAGCAGTACTTC

V: TRBV30
size: NA
D: NA
J: TRBJ1-4
CDR3: CAWSVGSDEKLFF
DNA: TGTGCCTGGAGTGTTGGGTCCGATGAAAAACTGTTTTTT

V: TRBV27
size: NA
D: NA
J: TRBJ1-1
CDR3: CASSPTRYGAEAFF
DNA: TGTGCCAGCAGTCCCACGAGATATGGGGCTGAAGCTTTCTTT

V: TRBV20-1
size: many
D: NA
J: TRBJ2-7
CDR3: CSAKSPGRGAYEQYF
DNA: TGCAGTGCTAAAAGTCCGGGACGCGGCGCGTACGAGCAGTACTTC

V: TRBV11-2
size: few
D: NA
J: TRBJ2-7
CDR3: CACSLEGPQGSYEQYF
DNA: TGTGCCTGCAGCTTAGAGGGACCCCAGGGTTCTTACGAGCAGTACTTC

V: TRBV3-1
size: many
D: NA
J: TRBJ1-1
CDR3: CASSPSVGGNTEAFF
DNA: TGTGCCAGCAGCCCATCAGTGGGCGGGAACACTGAAGCTTTCTTT

V: TRBV6-6
size: many
D: TRBD1
J: TRBJ1-2
CDR3: CASSYSGTGENYGYTF
DNA: TGTGCCAGCAGTTACTCTGGGACAGGAGAAAACTATGGCTACACCTTC